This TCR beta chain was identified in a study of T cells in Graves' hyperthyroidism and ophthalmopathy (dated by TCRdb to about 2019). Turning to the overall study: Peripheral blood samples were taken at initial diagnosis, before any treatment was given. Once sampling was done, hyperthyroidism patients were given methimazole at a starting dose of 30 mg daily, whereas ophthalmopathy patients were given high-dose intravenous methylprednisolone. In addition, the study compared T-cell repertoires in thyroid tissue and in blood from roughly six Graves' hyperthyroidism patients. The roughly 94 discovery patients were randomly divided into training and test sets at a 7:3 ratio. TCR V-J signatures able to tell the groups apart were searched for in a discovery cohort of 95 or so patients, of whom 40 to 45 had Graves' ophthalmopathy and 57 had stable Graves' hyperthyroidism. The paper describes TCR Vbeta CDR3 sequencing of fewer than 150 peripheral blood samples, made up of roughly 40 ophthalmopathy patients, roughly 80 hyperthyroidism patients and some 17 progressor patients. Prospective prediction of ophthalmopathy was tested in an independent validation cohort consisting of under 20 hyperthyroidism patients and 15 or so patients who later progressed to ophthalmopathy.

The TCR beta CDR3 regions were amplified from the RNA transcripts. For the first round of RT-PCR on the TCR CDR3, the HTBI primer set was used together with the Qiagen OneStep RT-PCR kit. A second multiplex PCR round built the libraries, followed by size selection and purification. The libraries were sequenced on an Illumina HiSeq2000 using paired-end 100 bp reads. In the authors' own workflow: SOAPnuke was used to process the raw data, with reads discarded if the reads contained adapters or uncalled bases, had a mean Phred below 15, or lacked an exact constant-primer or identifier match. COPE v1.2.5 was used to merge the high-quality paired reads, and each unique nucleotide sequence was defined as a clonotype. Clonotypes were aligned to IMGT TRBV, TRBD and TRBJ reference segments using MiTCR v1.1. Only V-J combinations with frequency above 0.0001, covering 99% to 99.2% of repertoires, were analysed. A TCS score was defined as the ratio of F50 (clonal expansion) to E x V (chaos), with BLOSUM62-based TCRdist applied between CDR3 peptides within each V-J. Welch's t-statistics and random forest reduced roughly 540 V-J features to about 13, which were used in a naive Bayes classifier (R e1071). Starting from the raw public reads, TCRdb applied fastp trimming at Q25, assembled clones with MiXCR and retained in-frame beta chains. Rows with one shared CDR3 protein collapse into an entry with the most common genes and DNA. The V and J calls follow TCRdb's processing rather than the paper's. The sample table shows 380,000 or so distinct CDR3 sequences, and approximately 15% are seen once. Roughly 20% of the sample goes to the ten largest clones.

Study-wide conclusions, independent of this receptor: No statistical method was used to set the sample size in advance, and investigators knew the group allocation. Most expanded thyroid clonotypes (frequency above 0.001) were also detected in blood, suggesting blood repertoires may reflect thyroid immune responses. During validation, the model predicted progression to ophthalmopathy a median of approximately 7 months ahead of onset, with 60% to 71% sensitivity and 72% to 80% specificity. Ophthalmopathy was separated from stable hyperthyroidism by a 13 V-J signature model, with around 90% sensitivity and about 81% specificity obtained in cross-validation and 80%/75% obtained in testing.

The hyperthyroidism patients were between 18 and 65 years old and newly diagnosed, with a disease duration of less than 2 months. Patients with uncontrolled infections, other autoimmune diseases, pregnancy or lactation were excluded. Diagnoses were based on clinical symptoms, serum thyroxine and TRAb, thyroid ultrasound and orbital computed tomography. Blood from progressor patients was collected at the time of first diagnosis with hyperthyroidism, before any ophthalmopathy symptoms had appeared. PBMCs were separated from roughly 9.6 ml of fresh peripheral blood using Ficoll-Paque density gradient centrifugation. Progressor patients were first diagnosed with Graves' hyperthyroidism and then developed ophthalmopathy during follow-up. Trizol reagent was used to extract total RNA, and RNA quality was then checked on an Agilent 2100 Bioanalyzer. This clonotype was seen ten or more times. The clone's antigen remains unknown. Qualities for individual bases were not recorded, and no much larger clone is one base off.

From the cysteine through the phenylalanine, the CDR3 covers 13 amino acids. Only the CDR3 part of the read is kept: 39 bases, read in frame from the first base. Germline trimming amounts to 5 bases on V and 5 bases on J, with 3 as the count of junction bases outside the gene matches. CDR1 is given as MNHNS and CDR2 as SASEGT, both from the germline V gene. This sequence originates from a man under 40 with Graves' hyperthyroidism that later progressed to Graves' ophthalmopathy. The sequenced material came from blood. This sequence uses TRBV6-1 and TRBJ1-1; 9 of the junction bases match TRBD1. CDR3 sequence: CASSPGTGTEAFF. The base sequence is TGTGCCAGCAGTCCCGGGACAGGGACTGAAGCTTTCTTT.